The 9 T cell receptor beta chains below come from one sample, sequenced in a study of vaccination and CD4 T cells after COVID-19. Which antigens these TCRs recognize remains unknown. An Oncomine TCR Beta short-read assay was used to sequence the DNA from cultured CD4+ T cells. One entry per CDR3 protein results from TCRdb running MiXCR on the PCR reads. Of roughly 13,000 distinct CDR3 sequences listed, 53% are singletons. Treatment specified: 10-day PBMC culture with coronavirus spike peptide pools or control peptides (ViraFEST assay). Input material: CD4+ T cells from blood, cultured in vitro. These receptor sequences come from a human donor who had recovered from COVID-19.

This clonotype occurred a few times. V gene TRBV6-1 combines with J gene TRBJ2-7; D is tentatively TRBD1 or TRBD2 (6 bases each). This CDR3 has 14 residues. V shed 7 bases and J shed 5 bases, with 18 bases lying between them. Germline lookup yields CDR1 MNHNS and CDR2 SASEGT. CDR3 sequence (DNA): TGTGCCAGCATGCGGGGACAACAGGGACACGAGCAGTACTTC. It specifies CASMRGQQGHEQYF.

This clonotype was counted only a few times. V and J are TRBV25-1 and TRBJ1-2, with unresolved D. Germline-derived CDR1 and CDR2 are MGHDK and SYGVNS. There are 15 residues in the CDR3. V gave up 3 bases and J gave up 0 bases, with 11 bases separating them. The CDR3: CASSDSADPNYGYTF. The CDR3 bases are TGTGCCAGCAGTGACAGCGCGGACCCTAACTATGGCTACACCTTC.

This clonotype was observed a handful of times. CDR3 sequence: CATSDRWAGNGYTF. CDR3 nucleotide sequence: TGTGCCACCAGTGATAGGTGGGCAGGGAATGGCTACACCTTC. The chain carries TRBV24-1 and TRBJ1-2; D is perhaps TRBD1 (5 bases). CDR1 and CDR2 (germline): KGHDR, SFDVKD. The CDR3 runs 14 residues. The V end lost 3 bases, the J end lost 6 bases, and 13 bases lay between the germline ends.

The chain couples TRBV6-2 or TRBV6-3 to TRBJ1-5; no clear D. The CDR3 runs 13 residues. Between the trimmed V and J ends, which lost 4 bases and 10 bases, there was a span of 14 bases. The germline CDR1 and CDR2 sequences are MNHEY and SVGEGT. CDR3 sequence (DNA): TGTGCCAGCAGTTTTTCCACTATTTCACCCCAGCATTTT. Amino acid sequence: CASSFSTISPQHF.

The gene calls are TRBV25-1 and TRBJ1-1; possibly TRBD1 for D (5 bases). V lost 6 bases to trimming and J lost 4 bases, with 15 bases between them. CDR1 is MGHDK, CDR2 SYGVNS, per germline. The CDR3 loop spans 14 amino acids. The DNA of the CDR3 is TGTGCCAGCAGGGGCCAGGGTAGCGGCACTGAAGCTTTCTTT. Amino acid sequence: CASRGQGSGTEAFF.

CDR3 sequence reads: CASGLLAGVGEQYF. Written as DNA, the CDR3 is TGTGCCAGCGGACTACTAGCGGGAGTAGGCGAGCAGTACTTC. The chain recombines TRBV12-3 or TRBV12-4 with TRBJ2-7; 11 nucleotides match TRBD2. V lost 8 bases and J lost 6; bases outside the gene matches: 9. The CDR3 is made up of 14 amino acids.

The chain joins TRBV20-1 to TRBJ2-7; TRBD2 agrees at 8 bases. The CDR3 contains 13 residues. Germline trimming cut 6 bases from V and 0 bases from J; bases unmatched to any gene: 4. Germline V gene data show CDR1 as DFQATT and CDR2 as SNEGSKA (reference sequence). The chain's CDR3 is CSAPGGASYEQYF. CDR3 bases: TGCAGTGCCCCCGGGGGGGCCTCCTACGAGCAGTACTTC.

The chain links TRBV20-1 to TRBJ1-5; 8 nucleotides agree with TRBD1. The CDR3 is made up of 16 amino acids. Looked up from germline, CDR1 is DFQATT and CDR2 is SNEGSKA (reference sequence). Germline trimming cut 0 bases from V and 0 bases from J; bases unmatched to any gene: 4. CDR3 nucleotide sequence: TGCAGTGCTAGAGAGAGACAGGGGTATAGCAATCAGCCCCAGCATTTT. This codes for CSARERQGYSNQPQHF.

This clonotype was picked up a small number of times. V is TRBV27 and J is TRBJ1-2; 7 bases map to TRBD1. This CDR3 comprises 13 residues. V lost 5 bases to trimming and J lost 4 bases; unmatched junction nucleotides: 4. The germline V gene encodes CDR1 MNHEY and CDR2 SMNVEV (reference sequence). In DNA form, the CDR3 reads TGTGCCAGCAGTAGGGACAGCATCTATGGCTACACCTTC. It is translated as CASSRDSIYGYTF.